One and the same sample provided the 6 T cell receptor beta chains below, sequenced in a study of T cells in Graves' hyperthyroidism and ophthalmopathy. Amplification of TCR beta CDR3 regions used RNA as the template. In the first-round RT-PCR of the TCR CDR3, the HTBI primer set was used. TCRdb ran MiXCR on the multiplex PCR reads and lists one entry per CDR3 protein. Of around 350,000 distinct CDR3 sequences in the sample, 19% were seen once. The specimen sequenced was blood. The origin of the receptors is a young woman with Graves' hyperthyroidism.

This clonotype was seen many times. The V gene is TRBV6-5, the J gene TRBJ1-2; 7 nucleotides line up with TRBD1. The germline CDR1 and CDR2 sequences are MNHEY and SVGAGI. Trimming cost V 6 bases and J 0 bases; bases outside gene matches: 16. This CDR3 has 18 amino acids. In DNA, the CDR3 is TGTGCCAGCAGCTCCATAGCAGGACAGGCGTCCTCTAACTATGGCTACACCTTC. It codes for CASSSIAGQASSNYGYTF.

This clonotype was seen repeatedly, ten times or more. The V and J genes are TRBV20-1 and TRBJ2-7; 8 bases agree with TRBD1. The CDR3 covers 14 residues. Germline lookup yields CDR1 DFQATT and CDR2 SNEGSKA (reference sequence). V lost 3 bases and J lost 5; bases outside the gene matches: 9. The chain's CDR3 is CSASGQGGRDEQYF. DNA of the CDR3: TGCAGTGCTAGCGGACAGGGAGGTAGGGACGAGCAGTACTTC.

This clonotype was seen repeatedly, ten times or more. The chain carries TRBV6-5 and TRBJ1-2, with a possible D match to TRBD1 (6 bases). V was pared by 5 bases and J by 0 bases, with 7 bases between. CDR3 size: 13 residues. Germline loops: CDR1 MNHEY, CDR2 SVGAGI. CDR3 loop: CASSQGTNYGYTF. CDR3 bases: TGTGCCAGCAGTCAGGGGACTAACTATGGCTACACCTTC.

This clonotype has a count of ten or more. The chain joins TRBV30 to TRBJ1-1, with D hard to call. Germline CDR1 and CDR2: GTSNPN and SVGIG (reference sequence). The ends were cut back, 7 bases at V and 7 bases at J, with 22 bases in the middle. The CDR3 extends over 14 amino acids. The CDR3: CASRLREVEIEAFF. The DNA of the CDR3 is TGTGCCTCCCGACTTCGGGAGGTGGAAATTGAAGCTTTCTTT.

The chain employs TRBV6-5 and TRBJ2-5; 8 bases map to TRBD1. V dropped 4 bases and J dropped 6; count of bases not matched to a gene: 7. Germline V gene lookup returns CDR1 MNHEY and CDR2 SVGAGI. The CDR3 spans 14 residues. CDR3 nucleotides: TGTGCCAGCAGTTGGACAGGGACGAAGAAGACCCAGTACTTC. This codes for CASSWTGTKKTQYF.

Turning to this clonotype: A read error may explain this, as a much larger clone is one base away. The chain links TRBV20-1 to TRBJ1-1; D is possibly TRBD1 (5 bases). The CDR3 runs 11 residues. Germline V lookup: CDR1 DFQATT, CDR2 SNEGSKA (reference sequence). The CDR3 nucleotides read TGCAGTGCGAAAGACTCCGGGGCAGCTTGCTTT. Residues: CSAKDSGAACF.